This TCR beta chain stems from a study of cytomegalovirus exposure and HLA in healthy donors. Although they were nominally healthy when sampled, donors likely had unrecorded immune exposures. This clone was seen only once. The PCR used 60 Vbeta and 13 Jbeta primers. Here immunoSEQ multiplex PCR was the method, and the copy in TCRdb shows in-frame clones only, minus some. The data show nearly 110,000 clones, roughly four fifths seen once. Germline CDR1 and CDR2: MNHEY and SMNVEV (reference sequence). Losses at the gene ends were 2 bases for V and 4 bases for J; bases not matched to a gene: 13. There are 18 residues in the CDR3.

This TCR was sampled from a man aged 50 or older in good health and CMV-seronegative. The material sequenced was PBMCs. This chain connects TRBV27 to TRBJ1-2; TRBD1 aligns across 10 bases. This chain's CDR3 is CASSLEGPDRGLGYGYTF. The CDR3 nucleotides are TGTGCCAGCAGTTTAGAGGGACCTGACAGGGGGCTTGGCTATGGCTACACCTTC.